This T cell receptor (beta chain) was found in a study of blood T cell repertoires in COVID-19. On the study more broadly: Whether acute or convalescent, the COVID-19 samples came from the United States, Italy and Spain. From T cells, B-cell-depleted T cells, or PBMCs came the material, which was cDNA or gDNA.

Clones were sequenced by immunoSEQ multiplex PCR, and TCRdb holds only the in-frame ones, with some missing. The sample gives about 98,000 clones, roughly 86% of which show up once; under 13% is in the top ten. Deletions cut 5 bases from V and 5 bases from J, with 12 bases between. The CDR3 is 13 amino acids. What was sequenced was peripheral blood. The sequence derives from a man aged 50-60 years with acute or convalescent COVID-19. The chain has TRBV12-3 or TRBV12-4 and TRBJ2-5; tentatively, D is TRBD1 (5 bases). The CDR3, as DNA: TGTGCCAGCAGTCGGGCAGGGTTTGAGACCCAGTACTTC. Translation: CASSRAGFETQYF.